This TCR beta chain was sequenced during a study of early T cells in non-severe SARS-CoV-2 infection. As for the study in general: Sequencing targeted bulk RNA from unsorted whole blood, leaving chains unpaired.

Findings and caveats of the study: CD4 and private specificities were missed by VDJdb matching, which favored anti-spike CD8 responses.

cDNA molecules, individually, were tagged with unique molecular identifiers. Each CDR3 protein is one row after TCRdb ran MiXCR on the 5' RACE reads. Among around 78,000 distinct CDR3 sequences listed, over 11% were seen once. There are many counts of this clonotype. Its target is not known. The V gene's germline CDR1 is SQVTM and CDR2 ANQGSEA. This CDR3 region has 18 residues. V lost 5 bases, J lost 0 bases, and 22 bases lay in between. This receptor was identified in an adult who was a healthcare worker with PCR-confirmed SARS-CoV-2 infection or an uninfected control (not recorded which). The V and J genes are TRBV29-1 and TRBJ1-4; no clear D. Sequencing input: whole blood. The CDR3 reads CSVPRLSVSLATNEKLFF. The CDR3 DNA is TGCAGCGTTCCTAGGCTCTCAGTCTCCCTGGCAACTAATGAAAAACTGTTTTTT.